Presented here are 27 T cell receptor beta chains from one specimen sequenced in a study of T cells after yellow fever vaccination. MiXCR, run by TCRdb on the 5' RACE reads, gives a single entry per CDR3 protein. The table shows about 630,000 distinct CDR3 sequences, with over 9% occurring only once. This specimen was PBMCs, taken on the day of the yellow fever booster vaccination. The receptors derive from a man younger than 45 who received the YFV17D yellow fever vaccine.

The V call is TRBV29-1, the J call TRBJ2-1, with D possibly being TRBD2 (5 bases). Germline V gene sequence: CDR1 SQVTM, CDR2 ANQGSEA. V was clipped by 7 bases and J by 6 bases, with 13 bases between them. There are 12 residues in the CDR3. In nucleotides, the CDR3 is TGCAGCGCCGGACTTGGACCCAATGAGCAGTTCTTC. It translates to CSAGLGPNEQFF.

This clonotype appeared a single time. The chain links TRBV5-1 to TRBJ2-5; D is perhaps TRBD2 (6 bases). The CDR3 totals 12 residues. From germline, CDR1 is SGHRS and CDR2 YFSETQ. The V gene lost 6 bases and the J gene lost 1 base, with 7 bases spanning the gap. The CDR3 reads CASTGGQETQYF. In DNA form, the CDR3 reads TGCGCCAGCACCGGGGGCCAAGAGACCCAGTACTTC.

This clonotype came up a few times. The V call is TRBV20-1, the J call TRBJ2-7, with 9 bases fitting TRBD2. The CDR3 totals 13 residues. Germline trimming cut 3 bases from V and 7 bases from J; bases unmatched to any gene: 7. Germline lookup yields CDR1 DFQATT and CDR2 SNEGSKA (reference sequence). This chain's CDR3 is CSASPAAGGEQYF. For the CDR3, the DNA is TGCAGTGCTAGTCCCGCCGCGGGGGGGGAGCAGTACTTC.

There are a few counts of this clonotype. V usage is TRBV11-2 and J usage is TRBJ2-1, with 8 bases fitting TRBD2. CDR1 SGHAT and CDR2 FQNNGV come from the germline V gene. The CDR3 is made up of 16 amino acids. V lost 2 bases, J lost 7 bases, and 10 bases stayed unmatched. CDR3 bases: TGTGCCAGCAGCTTATTTTTCGGGAGGGCCGAGAATGAGCAGTTCTTC. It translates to CASSLFFGRAENEQFF.

The CDR3 DNA reads as TGCAGTGCCGAGGGATCCACAGATACGCAGTATTTT. It is translated as CSAEGSTDTQYF. This chain joins TRBV20-1 and TRBJ2-3; D perhaps matches TRBD2 (5 bases). CDR1 is DFQATT and CDR2 is SNEGSKA in the germline V gene (reference sequence). The CDR3 loop spans 12 amino acids. Trimming took 6 bases from V and 2 from J, leaving 9 bases between them.

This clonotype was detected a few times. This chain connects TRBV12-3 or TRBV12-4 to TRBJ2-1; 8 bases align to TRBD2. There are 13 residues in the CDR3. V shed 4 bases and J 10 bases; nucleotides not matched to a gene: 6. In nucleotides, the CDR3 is TGTGCCAGCAGTTCGCGGGGGGCGGGGGAGCAGTTCTTC. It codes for CASSSRGAGEQFF.

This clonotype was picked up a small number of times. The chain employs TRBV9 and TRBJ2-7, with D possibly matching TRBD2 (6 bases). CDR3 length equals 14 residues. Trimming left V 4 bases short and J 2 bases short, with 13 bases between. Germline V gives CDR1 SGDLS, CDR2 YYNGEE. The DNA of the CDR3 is TGTGCCAGCAGCTCCAGCGGGCACACCTACGAGCAGTACTTC. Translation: CASSSSGHTYEQYF.

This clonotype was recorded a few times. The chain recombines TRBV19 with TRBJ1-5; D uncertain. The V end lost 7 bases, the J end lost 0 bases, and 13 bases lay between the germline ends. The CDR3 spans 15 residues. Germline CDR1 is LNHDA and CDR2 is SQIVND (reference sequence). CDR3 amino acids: CASNLAFLSNQPQHF. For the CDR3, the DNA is TGTGCCAGTAATTTGGCCTTTCTTAGCAATCAGCCCCAGCATTTT.

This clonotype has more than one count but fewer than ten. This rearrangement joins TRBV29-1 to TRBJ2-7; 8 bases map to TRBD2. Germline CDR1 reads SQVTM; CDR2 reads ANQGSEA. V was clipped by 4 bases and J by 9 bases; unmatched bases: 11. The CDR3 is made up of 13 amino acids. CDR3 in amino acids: CSVVSNRGTRQYF. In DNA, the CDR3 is TGCAGCGTTGTGTCCAATCGGGGGACTAGGCAGTACTTC.

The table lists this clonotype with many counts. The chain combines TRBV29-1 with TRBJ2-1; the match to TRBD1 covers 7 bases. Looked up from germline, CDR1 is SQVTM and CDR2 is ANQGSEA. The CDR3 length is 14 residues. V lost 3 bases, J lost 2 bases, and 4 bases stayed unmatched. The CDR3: CSVDLGGAYNEQFF. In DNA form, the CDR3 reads TGCAGCGTTGATTTAGGGGGCGCCTACAATGAGCAGTTCTTC.

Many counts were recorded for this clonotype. The CDR3 nucleotides read TGTGCCAGCAGCTTAGGAAACAACCCGGGATCCCAAGAGACCCAGTACTTC. It encodes CASSLGNNPGSQETQYF. This sequence joins TRBV7-2 and TRBJ2-5; possibly TRBD2 for D (5 bases). V lost 1 base and J lost 1, with 16 bases in between. The CDR3 runs to 17 residues. Germline V gene lookup returns CDR1 SGHTA and CDR2 FQGNSA.

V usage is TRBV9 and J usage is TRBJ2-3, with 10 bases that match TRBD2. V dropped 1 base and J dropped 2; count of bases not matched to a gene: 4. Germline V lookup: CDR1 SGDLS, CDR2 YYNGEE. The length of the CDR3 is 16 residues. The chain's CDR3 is CASSVNGLADTDTQYF. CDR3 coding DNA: TGTGCCAGCAGCGTAAATGGACTAGCGGACACAGATACGCAGTATTTT.

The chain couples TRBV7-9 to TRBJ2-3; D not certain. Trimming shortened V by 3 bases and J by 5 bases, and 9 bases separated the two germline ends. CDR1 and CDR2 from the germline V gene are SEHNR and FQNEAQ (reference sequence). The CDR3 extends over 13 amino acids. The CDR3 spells CASSFVIRDTQYF. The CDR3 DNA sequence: TGTGCCAGCAGCTTTGTAATCCGAGATACGCAGTATTTT.

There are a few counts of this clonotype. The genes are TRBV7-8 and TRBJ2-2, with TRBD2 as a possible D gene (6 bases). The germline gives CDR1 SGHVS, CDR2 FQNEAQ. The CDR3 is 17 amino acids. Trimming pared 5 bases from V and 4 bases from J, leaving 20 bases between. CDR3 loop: CASSGGYRESITGELFF. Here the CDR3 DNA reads TGTGCCAGCAGCGGAGGCTACCGGGAGAGCATCACCGGGGAGCTGTTTTTT.

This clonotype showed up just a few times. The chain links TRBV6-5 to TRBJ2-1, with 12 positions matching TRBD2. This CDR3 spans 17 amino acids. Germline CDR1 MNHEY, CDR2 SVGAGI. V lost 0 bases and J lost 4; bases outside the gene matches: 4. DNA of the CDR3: TGTGCCAGCAGTTACTCCCTAGCGGGAGGGTATTACAATGAGCAGTTCTTC. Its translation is CASSYSLAGGYYNEQFF.

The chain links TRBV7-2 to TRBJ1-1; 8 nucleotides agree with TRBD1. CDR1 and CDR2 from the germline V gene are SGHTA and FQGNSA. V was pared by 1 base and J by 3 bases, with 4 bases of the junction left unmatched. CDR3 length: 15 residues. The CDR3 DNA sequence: TGTGCCAGCAGCTTAGATGGACAGGGCTACACTGAAGCTTTCTTT. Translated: CASSLDGQGYTEAFF. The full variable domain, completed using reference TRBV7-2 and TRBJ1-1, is GAGVSQSPSNKVTEKGKDVELRCDPISGHTALYWYRQSLGQGLEFLIYFQGNSAPDKSGLPSDRFSAERTGGSVSTLTIQRTQQEDSAVYLCASSLDGQGYTEAFFGQGTRLTVV.

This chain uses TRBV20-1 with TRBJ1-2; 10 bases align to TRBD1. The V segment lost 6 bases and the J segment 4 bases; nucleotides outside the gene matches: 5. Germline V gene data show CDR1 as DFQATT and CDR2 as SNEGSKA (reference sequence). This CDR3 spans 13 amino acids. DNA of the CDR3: TGCAGTGCGGGGACAGGGGATGTCTATGGCTACACCTTC. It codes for CSAGTGDVYGYTF.

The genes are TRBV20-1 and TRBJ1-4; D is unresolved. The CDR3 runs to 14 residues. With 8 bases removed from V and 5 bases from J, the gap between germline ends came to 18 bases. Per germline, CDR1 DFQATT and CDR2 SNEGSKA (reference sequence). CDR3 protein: CSPDPGIANEKLFF. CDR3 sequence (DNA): TGCAGTCCAGACCCCGGGATAGCGAATGAAAAACTGTTTTTT.

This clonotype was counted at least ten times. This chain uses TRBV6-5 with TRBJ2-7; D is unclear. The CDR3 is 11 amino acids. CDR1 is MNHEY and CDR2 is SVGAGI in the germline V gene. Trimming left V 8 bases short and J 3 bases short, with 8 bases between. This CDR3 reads CASGFDYEQYF. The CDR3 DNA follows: TGTGCCAGCGGTTTCGACTACGAGCAGTACTTC.

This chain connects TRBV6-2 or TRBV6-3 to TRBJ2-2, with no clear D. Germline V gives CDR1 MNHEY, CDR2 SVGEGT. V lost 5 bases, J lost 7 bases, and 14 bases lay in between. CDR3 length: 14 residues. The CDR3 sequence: CASSRPAYNGELFF. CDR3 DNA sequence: TGTGCCAGCAGTCGCCCAGCCTATAACGGGGAGCTGTTTTTT.

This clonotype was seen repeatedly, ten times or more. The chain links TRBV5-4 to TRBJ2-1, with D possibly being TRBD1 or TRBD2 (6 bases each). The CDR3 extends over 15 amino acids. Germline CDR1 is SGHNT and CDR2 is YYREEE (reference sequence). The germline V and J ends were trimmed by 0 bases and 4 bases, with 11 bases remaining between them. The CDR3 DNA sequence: TGTGCCAGCAGCTTGGTCGGGGGCGCGTACAATGAGCAGTTCTTC. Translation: CASSLVGGAYNEQFF.

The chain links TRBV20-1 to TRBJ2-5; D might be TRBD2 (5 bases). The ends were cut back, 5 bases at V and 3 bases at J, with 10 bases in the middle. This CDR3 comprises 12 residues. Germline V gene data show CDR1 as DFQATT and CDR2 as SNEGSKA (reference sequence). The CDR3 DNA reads TGCAGTGCTTTGAGGGCGGAAGAGACCCAGTACTTC. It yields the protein CSALRAEETQYF.

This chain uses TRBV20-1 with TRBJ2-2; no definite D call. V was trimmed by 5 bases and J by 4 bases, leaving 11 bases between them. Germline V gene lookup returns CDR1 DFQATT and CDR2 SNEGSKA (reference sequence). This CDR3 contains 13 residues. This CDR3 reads CSAEGRTTGELFF. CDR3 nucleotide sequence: TGCAGTGCTGAAGGGCGGACCACCGGGGAGCTGTTTTTT.

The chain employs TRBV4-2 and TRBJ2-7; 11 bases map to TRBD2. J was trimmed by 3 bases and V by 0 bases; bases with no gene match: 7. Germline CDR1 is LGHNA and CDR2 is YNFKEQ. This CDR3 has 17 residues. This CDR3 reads CASSQESGGLADYEQYF. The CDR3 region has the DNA TGTGCCAGCAGCCAAGAATCGGGGGGACTAGCGGACTACGAGCAGTACTTC.

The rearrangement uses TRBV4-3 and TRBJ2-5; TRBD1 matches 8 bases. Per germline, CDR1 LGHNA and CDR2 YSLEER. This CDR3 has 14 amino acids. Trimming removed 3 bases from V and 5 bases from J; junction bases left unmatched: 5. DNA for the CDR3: TGCGCCAGCAGCCAGACAGGGGCAGGGGAGACCCAGTACTTC. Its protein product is CASSQTGAGETQYF.

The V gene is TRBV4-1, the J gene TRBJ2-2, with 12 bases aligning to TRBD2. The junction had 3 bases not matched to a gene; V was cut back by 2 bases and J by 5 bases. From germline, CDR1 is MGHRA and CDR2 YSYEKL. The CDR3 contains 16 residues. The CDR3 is CASSQTLAGGTGELFF. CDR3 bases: TGCGCCAGCAGCCAAACACTAGCGGGAGGTACCGGGGAGCTGTTTTTT.

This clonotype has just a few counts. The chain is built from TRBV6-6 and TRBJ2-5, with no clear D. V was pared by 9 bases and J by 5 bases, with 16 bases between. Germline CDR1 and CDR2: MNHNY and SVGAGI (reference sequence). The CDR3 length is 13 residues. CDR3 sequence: CASMEEEWETQYF. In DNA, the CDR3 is TGTGCCAGTATGGAAGAGGAGTGGGAGACCCAGTACTTC.